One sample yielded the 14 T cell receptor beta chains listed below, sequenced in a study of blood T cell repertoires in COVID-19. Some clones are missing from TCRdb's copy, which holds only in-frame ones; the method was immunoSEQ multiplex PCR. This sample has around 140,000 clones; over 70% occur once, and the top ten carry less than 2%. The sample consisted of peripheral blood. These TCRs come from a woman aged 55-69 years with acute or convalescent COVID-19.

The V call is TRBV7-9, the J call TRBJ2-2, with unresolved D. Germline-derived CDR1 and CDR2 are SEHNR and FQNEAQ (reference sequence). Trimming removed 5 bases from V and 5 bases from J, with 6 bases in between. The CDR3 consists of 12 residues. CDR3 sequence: CASSPGTGELFF. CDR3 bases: TGTGCCAGCAGCCCCGGGACCGGGGAGCTGTTTTTT.

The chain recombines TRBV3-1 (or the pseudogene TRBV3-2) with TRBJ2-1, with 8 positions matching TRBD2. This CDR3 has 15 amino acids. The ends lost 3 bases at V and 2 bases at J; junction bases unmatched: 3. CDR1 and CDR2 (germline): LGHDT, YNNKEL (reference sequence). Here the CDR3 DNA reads TGTGCCAGCAGCCAGCTTAGCGGGACCTACAATGAGCAGTTCTTC. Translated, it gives CASSQLSGTYNEQFF.

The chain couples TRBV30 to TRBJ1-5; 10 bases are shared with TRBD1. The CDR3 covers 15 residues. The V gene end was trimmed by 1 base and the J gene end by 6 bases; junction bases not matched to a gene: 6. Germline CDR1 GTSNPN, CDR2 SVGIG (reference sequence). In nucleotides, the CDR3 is TGTGCCTGGAGTGAAGGACAGGGGGGAATTCAGCCCCAGCATTTT. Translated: CAWSEGQGGIQPQHF.

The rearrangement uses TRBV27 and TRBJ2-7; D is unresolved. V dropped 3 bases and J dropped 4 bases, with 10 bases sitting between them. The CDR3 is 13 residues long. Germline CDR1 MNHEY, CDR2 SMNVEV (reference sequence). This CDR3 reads CASSFLASYEQYF. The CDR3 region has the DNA TGTGCCAGCAGTTTCCTGGCCAGTTACGAGCAGTACTTC.

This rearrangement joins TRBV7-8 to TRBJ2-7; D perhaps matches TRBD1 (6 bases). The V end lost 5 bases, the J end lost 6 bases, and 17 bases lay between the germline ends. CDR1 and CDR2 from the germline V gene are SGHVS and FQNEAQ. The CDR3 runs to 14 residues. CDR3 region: CASSPPRGSGEQYF. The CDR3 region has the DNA TGTGCCAGCAGCCCCCCCAGGGGCTCGGGCGAGCAGTACTTC. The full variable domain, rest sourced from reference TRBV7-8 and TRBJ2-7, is GAGVSQSPRYKVAKRGQDVALRCDPISGHVSLFWYQQALGQGPEFLTYFQNEAQLDKSGLPSDRFFAERPEGSVSTLKIQRTQQEDSAVYLCASSPPRGSGEQYFGPGTRLTVT.

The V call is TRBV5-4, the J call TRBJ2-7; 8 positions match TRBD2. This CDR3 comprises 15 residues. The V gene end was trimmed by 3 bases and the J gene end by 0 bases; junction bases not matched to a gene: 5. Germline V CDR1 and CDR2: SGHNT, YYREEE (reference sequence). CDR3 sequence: CASSYIAGSSYEQYF. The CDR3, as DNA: TGTGCCAGCAGCTACATAGCGGGAAGCTCCTACGAGCAGTACTTC. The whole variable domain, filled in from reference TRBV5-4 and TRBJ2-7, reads ETGVTQSPTHLIKTRGQQVTLRCSSQSGHNTVSWYQQALGQGPQFIFQYYREEENGRGNFPPRFSGLQFPNYSSELNVNALELDDSALYLCASSYIAGSSYEQYFGPGTRLTVT.

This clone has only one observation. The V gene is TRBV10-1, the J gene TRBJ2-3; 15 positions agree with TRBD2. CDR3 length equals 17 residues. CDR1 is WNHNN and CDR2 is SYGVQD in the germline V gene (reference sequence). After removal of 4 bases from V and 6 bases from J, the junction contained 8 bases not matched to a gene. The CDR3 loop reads CASSAAGTSGRSDTQYF. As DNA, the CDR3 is TGCGCCAGCAGTGCGGCCGGGACTAGCGGGAGGTCTGATACGCAGTATTTT.

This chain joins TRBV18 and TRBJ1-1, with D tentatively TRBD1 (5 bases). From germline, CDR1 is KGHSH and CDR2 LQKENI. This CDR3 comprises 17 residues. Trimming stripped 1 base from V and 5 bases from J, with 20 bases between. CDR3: CASSPLRLAGGTTEAFF. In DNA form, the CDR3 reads TGTGCCAGCTCACCACTCCGACTAGCGGGAGGGACGACTGAAGCTTTCTTT.

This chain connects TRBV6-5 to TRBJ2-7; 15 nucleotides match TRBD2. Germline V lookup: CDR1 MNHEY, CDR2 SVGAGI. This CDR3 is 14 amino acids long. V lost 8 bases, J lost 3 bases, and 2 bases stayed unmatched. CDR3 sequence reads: CASGTSGRNYEQYF. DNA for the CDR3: TGTGCCAGCGGGACTAGCGGGAGGAACTACGAGCAGTACTTC.

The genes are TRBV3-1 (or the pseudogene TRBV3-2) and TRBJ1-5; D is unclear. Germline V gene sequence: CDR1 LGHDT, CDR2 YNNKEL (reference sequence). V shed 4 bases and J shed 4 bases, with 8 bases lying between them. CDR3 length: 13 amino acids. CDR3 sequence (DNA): TGTGCCAGCAGCCCCCGTATAAATCAGCCCCAGCATTTT. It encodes CASSPRINQPQHF.

DNA of the CDR3: TGCAGTGCTAGTTGGCAGACAAATCAGCCCCAGCATTTT. Translated: CSASWQTNQPQHF. This sequence joins TRBV20-1 and TRBJ1-5; unclear D gene. CDR1 and CDR2 from the germline V gene are DFQATT and SNEGSKA (reference sequence). The CDR3 contains 13 residues. Between the trimmed V and J ends, which lost 3 bases and 4 bases, there was a span of 10 bases.

CDR3 nucleotide sequence: TGTGCCTCGGGGAACCAAGAGGGCTACGAGCAGTACTTC. This translates into CASGNQEGYEQYF. V is TRBV7-9 and J is TRBJ2-7, with D possibly matching TRBD2 (5 bases). Germline-derived CDR1 and CDR2 are SEHNR and FQNEAQ (reference sequence). This CDR3 comprises 13 residues. The V end was cut by 11 bases, the J end by 3 bases, with 17 bases between.

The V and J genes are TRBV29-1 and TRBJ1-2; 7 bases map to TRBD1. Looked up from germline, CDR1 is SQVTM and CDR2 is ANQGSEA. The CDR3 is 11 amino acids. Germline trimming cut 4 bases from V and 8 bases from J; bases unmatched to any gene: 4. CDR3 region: CSVVAGGGYTF. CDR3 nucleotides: TGCAGCGTTGTTGCAGGGGGAGGCTACACCTTC.

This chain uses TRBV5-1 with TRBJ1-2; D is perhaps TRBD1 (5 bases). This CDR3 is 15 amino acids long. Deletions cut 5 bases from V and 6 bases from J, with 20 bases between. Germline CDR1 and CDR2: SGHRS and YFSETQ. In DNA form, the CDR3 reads TGCGCCAGCAGATCTCTCAGGGCTCGGTCGGATGGCTACACCTTC. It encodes CASRSLRARSDGYTF. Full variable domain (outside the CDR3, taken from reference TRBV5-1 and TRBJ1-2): KAGVTQTPRYLIKTRGQQVTLSCSPISGHRSVSWYQQTPGQGLQFLFEYFSETQRNKGNFPGRFSGRQFSNSRSEMNVSTLELGDSALYLCASRSLRARSDGYTFGSGTRLTVV.